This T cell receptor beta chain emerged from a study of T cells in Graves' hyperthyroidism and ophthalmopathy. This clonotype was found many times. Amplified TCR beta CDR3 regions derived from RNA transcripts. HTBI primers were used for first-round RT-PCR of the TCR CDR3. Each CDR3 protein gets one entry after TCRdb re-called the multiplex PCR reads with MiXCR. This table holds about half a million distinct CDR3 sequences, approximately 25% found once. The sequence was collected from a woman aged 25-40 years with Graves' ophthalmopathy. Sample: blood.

CDR3 loop: CASSYVARGETQYF. In nucleotides, the CDR3 is TGTGCCAGCAGTTATGTCGCTCGCGGAGAGACCCAGTACTTC. The J gene is TRBJ2-5, the V gene TRBV6-2 or TRBV6-3; D is uncertain. V lost 3 bases to trimming and J lost 4 bases, with 12 bases between them. The CDR3 has 14 amino acids. Germline assignment: CDR1 MNHEY and CDR2 SVGEGT.